The TCR beta chain described here comes from a study of blood T cell repertoires in COVID-19 (dated by TCRdb to about 2020). Study-level background: Samples from collaborators originated in the United States, Italy and Spain and spanned both the acute and convalescent phases of COVID-19. The prospective study material was composed of cDNA or gDNA derived from T cells, B-cell-depleted T cells, or PBMCs. The dataset comprised deeply sampled blood TCRbeta repertoires from subjects exposed to, actively infected with, or recovered from COVID-19. A freely available public database, intended as a resource for researchers studying the immune response to SARS-CoV-2, is where the repertoires were released. The samples were drawn from the first 160 participants of the ongoing ImmuneRACE study and from about 1,200 subjects provided by 6 global collaborators. A de-identified subject ID, COVID-19 status, age in years and sex were almost always included in the sample metadata. Where available, HLA class I and class II types were taken from metadata supplied by the sample provider and were not determined by assay-based typing.

About this clone itself: The target of this receptor is not known. Base qualities were left out, and no much larger clone turns up one base away.

Summary of the overall study and its limitations: The quantity of clinical and demographic metadata differed by source and by participant and was supplied without curation.

TCRbeta CDR3 regions were amplified from genomic DNA by means of the immunoSEQ Assay, a bias-controlled multiplex PCR. On the study's bioinformatics: The number of nucleated cells in each sample was estimated by amplification of reference gene primers within the assay. To quantify the absolute abundance of each unique TCRbeta CDR3 rearrangement, sequence reads were collapsed and filtered. Productive Simpson clonality was computed per sample as the square root of Simpson's diversity index over productive rearrangements. Not all clones reach the TCRdb copy of this immuneACCESS table, which keeps in-frame sequences only. Checked studies attribute under half of the gap to unresolved V genes and leave the rest unexplained. That table furnishes V, J and clone size, whereas the DNA furnished D and trimming. A total of over 200,000 clones appear in this sample, approximately 88% of them only once. More than 5.5% of the sample lies in the top ten.

A second Seattle source provided samples from volunteer blood donors who had recovered from COVID-19. The collaborating institutions used their own protocols to collect whole blood in K2EDTA tubes. Collaborator samples were shipped for TCRbeta analysis as frozen whole blood, isolated PBMCs, or DNA extracted from either sample type. From its cysteine to its phenylalanine, the CDR3 spans 14 amino acids. Only CDR3 DNA is held: 42 bases, read in frame from base 1. The junction shows trimming of 7 bases on V and 3 bases on J, plus 16 bases between the germline ends. Looking up the germline V gene yields CDR1 SNHLY and CDR2 FYNNEI.

Sequencing input: peripheral blood. This receptor was obtained from a man aged 60 to 69 who had recovered from COVID-19. The receptor chain draws on TRBV2 and TRBJ2-7; TRBD2 could be the D gene, as 5 bases match. The bases are TGTGCCAGCATCACTGGAAGGGAGTTCTACGAGCAGTACTTC. Its protein reads: CASITGREFYEQYF.